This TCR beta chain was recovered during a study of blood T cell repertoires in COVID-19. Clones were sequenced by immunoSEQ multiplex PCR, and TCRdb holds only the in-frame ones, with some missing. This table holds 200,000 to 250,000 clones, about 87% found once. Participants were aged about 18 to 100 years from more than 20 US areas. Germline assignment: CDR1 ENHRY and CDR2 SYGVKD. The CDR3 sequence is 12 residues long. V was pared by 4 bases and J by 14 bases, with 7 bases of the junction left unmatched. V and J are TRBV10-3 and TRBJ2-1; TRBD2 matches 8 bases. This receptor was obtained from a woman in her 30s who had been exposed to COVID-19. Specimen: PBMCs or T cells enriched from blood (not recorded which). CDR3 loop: CAISGEAGAKFF. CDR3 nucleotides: TGTGCCATCAGTGGGGAAGCGGGAGCGAAGTTCTTC.